Presented here are 8 T cell receptor beta chains from one specimen sequenced in a study of blood T cell repertoires in COVID-19. The repertoire was sequenced with immunoSEQ multiplex PCR; TCRdb's copy has only in-frame clones and lacks some. The top ten clones hold under 4.5% of a sample with about 120,000 clones, around 80% of them seen once. The specimen was peripheral blood. These receptors all stem from a woman in her forties or fifties with acute or convalescent COVID-19.

The CDR3, as DNA: TGTGCCAGCAGCCCCCAGATCAGCTTGCGGGAGGGCAGGGGGAATACGCAGTATTTT. Translation: CASSPQISLREGRGNTQYF. The chain combines TRBV3-1 (or the pseudogene TRBV3-2) with TRBJ2-3, with TRBD2 identical over 9 bases. Unmatched junction bases numbered 21, after V lost 4 bases and J lost 7 bases. Germline V gene data show CDR1 as LGHDT and CDR2 as YNNKEL (reference sequence). The CDR3 sequence is 19 residues long.

The chain employs TRBV29-1 and TRBJ1-1; D gene ambiguous. The V gene lost 1 base and the J gene lost 0 bases, with 9 bases spanning the gap. Germline-derived CDR1 and CDR2 are SQVTM and ANQGSEA. The CDR3 consists of 14 residues. The CDR3: CSVEGLYMNTEAFF. The CDR3 DNA reads as TGCAGCGTTGAAGGACTGTACATGAACACTGAAGCTTTCTTT.

The chain recombines TRBV4-1 with TRBJ2-3; 10 bases are a match to TRBD2. From germline, CDR1 is MGHRA and CDR2 YSYEKL. This CDR3 spans 15 amino acids. After removal of 5 bases from V and 5 bases from J, the junction contained 7 bases not matched to a gene. CDR3 sequence (DNA): TGCGCCAGCAGCTTAGCGGGAGGACGAGGAGATACGCAGTATTTT. It translates to CASSLAGGRGDTQYF.

The V call is TRBV6-6, the J call TRBJ2-1; TRBD2 matches at 7 bases. The CDR3 is made up of 15 amino acids. Germline CDR1 and CDR2: MNHNY and SVGAGI (reference sequence). The trim removed 6 bases at V and 4 bases at J, leaving 9 bases unmatched. The CDR3 region has the DNA TGTGCCAGCAGACCGAAAGCGGGAACATACAATGAGCAGTTCTTC. Encoded protein: CASRPKAGTYNEQFF.

The rearrangement links TRBV4-2 to TRBJ1-2; D perhaps matches TRBD1 (5 bases). CDR3 length: 14 residues. Trimming took off 0 bases at V and 5 bases at J, with 10 bases between the two ends. Germline lookup yields CDR1 LGHNA and CDR2 YNFKEQ. CDR3 in DNA: TGTGCCAGCAGCCAAGAAACAGGTCGGTATGGCTACACCTTC. Translated: CASSQETGRYGYTF.

The chain links TRBV7-9 to TRBJ2-7; D ambiguous. The V and J ends lost 4 bases and 7 bases respectively, with 11 bases between them. This CDR3 comprises 12 residues. Germline CDR1 is SEHNR and CDR2 is FQNEAQ (reference sequence). CDR3 amino acids: CASSSVRLEQYF. The CDR3 DNA reads as TGTGCCAGCAGCTCGGTCCGGTTGGAGCAGTACTTC.

As DNA, the CDR3 is TGTGCCAGCAGTGAAAGCGCCTTCAATCAGCCCCAGCATTTT. Amino acid sequence: CASSESAFNQPQHF. The chain combines TRBV6-1 with TRBJ1-5, with D hard to call. This CDR3 is built from 14 residues. Trimming removed 2 bases from V and 3 bases from J, with 8 bases in between. Per the germline V gene, CDR1 is MNHNS and CDR2 is SASEGT.

The V and J genes are TRBV19 and TRBJ1-2; D possibly corresponds to TRBD1 (6 bases). Per germline, CDR1 LNHDA and CDR2 SQIVND (reference sequence). CDR3 length: 14 residues. V lost 6 bases to trimming and J lost 2 bases, with 13 bases between them. The CDR3 DNA sequence: TGTGCCAGTAGCTCACAGGGAGGGAACTATGGCTACACCTTC. Its translation is CASSSQGGNYGYTF.